This TCR beta chain emerged from a study of blood T cell repertoires in COVID-19. Overall study context: Spain, Italy and the United States supplied samples that represented acute and convalescent COVID-19. Sources were T cells, B-cell-depleted T cells, or PBMCs; the material itself was cDNA or gDNA.

The V end was cut by 4 bases, the J end by 7 bases, with 22 bases between. There are 16 residues in the CDR3. Authors' methods: Estimated nucleated cell counts came from reference gene primer amplification. Profiled with immunoSEQ multiplex PCR; TCRdb holds only in-frame clones, not every one. Clone size and the V and J calls come from that table; the DNA yielded D and trimming. Found here are about 350,000 clones, around 90% of them singletons; the top ten hold around 3.5%. Sequencing input: peripheral blood. The V gene is TRBV23-1, the J gene TRBJ1-2; the D is unclear. Being an ORF, TRBV23-1 has a function that is uncertain. This clonotype was sampled from a woman aged 18-30 years who had recovered from COVID-19. The CDR3 here is CASSPMGDRLIGGYTF. In DNA form, the CDR3 reads TGCGCCAGCAGTCCAATGGGAGATAGGCTAATTGGTGGCTACACCTTC.